This TCR beta chain emerged from a study of shared T cell receptors in the human thymus. The method was immunoSEQ multiplex PCR; TCRdb's version includes in-frame clones alone and lacks a portion of them. This table has around 730,000 clones, around 85% appearing once. This CDR3 spans 13 amino acids. Trimming cost V 3 bases and J 6 bases, with 9 bases left between them. Germline CDR1 LNHDA, CDR2 SQIVND (reference sequence). The data also belong to a second study, concerning human thymus T cells.

The sample was thymocytes. The chain carries TRBV19 and TRBJ1-5; TRBD1 might be the D (6 bases). The TCR was taken from a girl less than two years old with a congenital heart defect. CDR3 sequence reads: CASSIRGIQPQHF. The CDR3 nucleotides are TGTGCCAGTAGTATCAGGGGTATTCAGCCCCAGCATTTT.